This TCR beta chain was recovered during a study of CD8 T cells in Susac syndrome (dated by TCRdb to between 2019 and 2020). Concerning the study at large: Whether CD8+ T cell activation and differentiation in Susac syndrome was antigen driven was tested using repertoire sequencing.

High-throughput TCR beta sequencing profiled peripheral blood CD8+ and CD4+ T cells from healthy donors, Susac syndrome patients and multiple sclerosis patients. The healthy donors served as controls matched for age and sex. Bulk CD8+ and CD4+ T cells were purified magnetically by negative isolation, whereas CD8+ TEMRA cells were enriched by FACS. Blood was collected in EDTA tubes and processed within 24 hours, with PBMCs isolated through density gradient centrifugation. PBMCs intended for TCR sequencing were frozen in liquid nitrogen and were later thawed in a 37 degrees C water bath. The sorted or isolated CD4+, CD8+ and CD8+ TEMRA cells had a purity of 90% or higher. RNA was extracted using the RNeasy kit, and roughly 0.5 to 1 microgram was reverse transcribed with random hexamers. The immunoSEQ multiplex PCR assay, covering 54 Vbeta and 13 Jbeta segments, was used to amplify TCR beta CDR3 regions. PCR amplification bias was corrected by using a synthetic template baseline for primer optimization and computational correction. For the original study's pipeline: Only productive sequences were kept, with reads annotated to V, D and J genes according to IMGT and analyzed in immunoSEQ Analyzer. Clonality was computed as one minus Shannon entropy normalized by log2 of the number of productive unique sequences. For each patient and control, public and private clones were evaluated among the 100 most prevalent clones. Clones were defined as Susac-specific if absent from the healthy and MS cohorts, from under 1,200 published viral clones and from other ImmuneACCESS disease sequences. The public reads were quality trimmed at Q25 with fastp and then assembled into clones with MiXCR by TCRdb, keeping productive beta chains. When rows share a CDR3 protein, they turn into one entry using the most common DNA and genes. The V and J calls follow TCRdb's processing rather than the paper's. This sample comprises 150,000 to 200,000 distinct CDR3 sequences, around 94% of them detected only once. Roughly 0.15% of the sample lies in the top ten.

Broad study findings and their caveats: The number of individuals in the TCR sequencing and HLA analysis was recognized as being relatively small.

Concerning this clonotype itself: Its recognized antigen is unknown. No per-base quality is available; no much larger clone lies one base away.

This clonotype was sampled from a human donor in good health. The material sequenced was CD4+ T cells from PBMCs.

The CDR3 reads CASSRTGGVETQYF. At the DNA level, the sequence is TGTGCCAGCAGTCGGACAGGGGGCGTGGAGACCCAGTACTTC. The chain joins TRBV6-2 or TRBV6-3 to TRBJ2-5; 11 junctional bases match TRBD1. Here V drops 5 bases and J drops 5 bases, and the junction holds 4 bases not matched to any gene. The cysteine opens and the phenylalanine closes a CDR3 of 14 amino acids. Only the CDR3 portion is preserved as DNA: 42 bases, with reading frame beginning at the first base. The germline V gene sets CDR1 to MNHEY and CDR2 to SVGEGT.